The rows below give T cell receptor beta chains drawn from one sample of a study of T cell repertoires in cytomegalovirus infection. TCRdb passed the reads through MiXCR, listing each CDR3 protein once. The sample contains approximately 170,000 distinct CDR3 sequences, 15% to 20% of which appear only once. Sequenced material: CD8+ T cells from PBMCs. Receptor source: a human donor in good health (CMV status not recorded). Some clones in this sample may be carry-over from other donors' samples. The CDR3 runs from the conserved cysteine through the conserved F or W. A D gene is named only where the DNA matches it firmly. The size field is filled for only some rows; it gives once, few, many or a size class.

j_call d_call clone_size v_call cdr3_nt cdr3_aa
TRBJ2-7 TRBD2 NA TRBV7-2 TGTGCCAGCAGCGCCCCGGGACTAGCGGGCCACGAGCAGTACTTC CASSAPGLAGHEQYF
TRBJ2-7 NA many TRBV6-2/TRBV6-3 TGTGCCAGCGGACTGGGAACCTCCTACGAGCAGTACTTC CASGLGTSYEQYF
TRBJ2-5 NA few TRBV14 TGTGCCAGCAGCCAGACCCGAGGAGAGACCCAGTACTTC CASSQTRGETQYF
TRBJ1-1 NA NA TRBV6-2/TRBV6-3 TGTGCCAGCAGACCAACAGGGCCGAACACTGAAGCTTTCTTT CASRPTGPNTEAFF
TRBJ2-3 NA many TRBV7-3 TGTGCCAGCAGTCCGGTTCTGGGGCGAGCAGATACGCAGTATTTT CASSPVLGRADTQYF
TRBJ1-3 NA few TRBV5-1 TGCGCCAGCAGCTTGGCCGGCCACTCTGGAAACACCATATATTTT CASSLAGHSGNTIYF
TRBJ2-7 NA NA TRBV7-6 TGTGCCAGCAGCTTAGGACCCCCCGACGAGCAGTACTTC CASSLGPPDEQYF
TRBJ2-7 NA NA TRBV20-1 TGCAGTGCGCACACCGGGACGTCCTACGAGCAGTACTTC CSAHTGTSYEQYF
TRBJ2-1 NA few TRBV6-6 TGTGCCAGCAGTTACCCCAAGGCAGGGGACTACAATGAGCAGTTCTTC CASSYPKAGDYNEQFF
TRBJ2-2 NA few TRBV7-2 TGTGCCAGCAGCCCAATTATGGGTCGATCCGGGGAGCTGTTTTTT CASSPIMGRSGELFF
TRBJ2-7 NA few TRBV7-8 TGTGCCAGCAGCCCTGGAAGGGGCCCCTACGAGCAGTACTTC CASSPGRGPYEQYF
TRBJ2-1 TRBD2 NA TRBV27 TGTGCCAGCAGTTATAGCGGGAGGGTTGAGCAGTTCTTC CASSYSGRVEQFF
TRBJ2-5 NA NA TRBV7-9 TGTGCCAGCAGCTCAGCGCAAGAGACCCAGTACTTC CASSSAQETQYF
TRBJ1-5 NA many TRBV7-2 TGTGCCAGCAGCTTAGAAGTCGGGGGGCATCAGCCCCAGCATTTT CASSLEVGGHQPQHF
TRBJ2-7 NA NA TRBV6-2/TRBV6-3 TGTGCCAGCAAGCAAGTAACAGCCTCGGCCGAGCAGTACTTC CASKQVTASAEQYF
TRBJ1-2 NA few TRBV14 TGTGCCAGCAGCCAAGAAAGGACGGGCTATGGCTACACCTTC CASSQERTGYGYTF
TRBJ2-1 NA once TRBV6-1 TGTGCCAGCAGTGCCCTTGGGCTAGCTAATGAGCAGTTCTTC CASSALGLANEQFF
TRBJ2-1 TRBD2 NA TRBV24-1 TGTGCCACCCGGCGCGCGGGAGGATCCAATGAGCAGTTCTTC CATRRAGGSNEQFF
TRBJ2-5 TRBD2 NA TRBV7-2 TGTGCCAGCAGCTTAAGGCGGGGGGTAGGAGAGACCCAGTACTTC CASSLRRGVGETQYF
TRBJ1-2 NA once TRBV7-4 TGTGCCAGCAGCTTAGCGGGTCACTATGGCTACACCTTC CASSLAGHYGYTF
TRBJ2-1 TRBD2 NA TRBV14 TGTGCCAGCAGCCACCGGGGGGCCTACAATGAGCAGTTCTTC CASSHRGAYNEQFF
TRBJ2-3 NA few TRBV7-9 TGTGCCAGCAGCTCGACTCGACAAATGGATACGCAGTATTTT CASSSTRQMDTQYF
TRBJ1-3 NA NA TRBV7-9 TGTGCCAGCAGCCCCGCCCGGGACACCCACTCTGGAAACACCATATATTTT CASSPARDTHSGNTIYF
TRBJ2-7 TRBD2 many TRBV7-2 TGTGCCAGCAGCACGCGGGGACTAGCGGAATATCAAACCTACGAGCAGTACTTC CASSTRGLAEYQTYEQYF
TRBJ1-5 NA few TRBV7-9 TGTGCCAGCAGCTTAATAGACCAGGGAGGCAATCAGCCCCAGCATTTT CASSLIDQGGNQPQHF
TRBJ1-2 NA NA TRBV14 TGTGCCAGCAGCTCTGGCGGGACGGATGGCTACACCTTC CASSSGGTDGYTF
TRBJ2-7 NA NA TRBV4-1 TGCGCCAGCAGCCAAGTTCCAGGGGACGTCCGCTACGAGCAGTACTTC CASSQVPGDVRYEQYF
TRBJ2-7 TRBD2 few TRBV7-8 TGTGCCAGCAGCTTAGAACTCGGCGGGGGGACTCACTACGAGCAGTACTTC CASSLELGGGTHYEQYF
TRBJ2-7 NA many TRBV28 TGTGCCAGCAGTCCCCCGACTTACGAGCAGTACTTC CASSPPTYEQYF
TRBJ2-3 NA few TRBV12-5 TGTGCTAGTGGCCCGCGGGGCACAGATACGCAGTATTTT CASGPRGTDTQYF
TRBJ1-1 TRBD1 few TRBV10-3 TGTGCCATCGGGGTCAGACAGGGAGGGAAGATGAACACTGAAGCTTTCTTT CAIGVRQGGKMNTEAFF
TRBJ2-7 TRBD2 NA TRBV7-8 TGTGCCAGCAGCATGGCGGGAGGGGCTAGAGAGCAGTACTTC CASSMAGGAREQYF
TRBJ1-1 NA NA TRBV18 TGTGCCAGCTCACCGGGAAGCCCGAACACTGAAGCTTTCTTT CASSPGSPNTEAFF